This T cell receptor beta chain appears in the sequencing data of a study of vaccination effects on CD4 cells after COVID-19 (dated by TCRdb to 2021 to 2024). Regarding the study in general: Each participant got two doses of an mRNA SARS-CoV-2 vaccine, either BNT162b2 or mRNA-1273. The study compared SARS-CoV-2 spike-specific CD4+ TCR repertoires before and after mRNA vaccination in COVID-19 convalescent patients and infection-naive vaccine recipients. A total of 10 COVID-19 convalescent patients and several SARS-CoV-2-naive healthy vaccine recipients were included in the full study. Cultures from other donors in the study were sequenced using the Oncomine TCR Beta short-read assay on an Illumina iSeq 100.

In the ViraFEST assay, PBMC were stimulated with viral peptide pools, and antigen-specific CD4+ T cell clonotypes were then identified by expansion using TCR sequencing. After around 10 days of culture, CD4+ T cells were isolated with the EasySep CD4+ T cell isolation kit. None of the healthy vaccine recipients had a prior SARS-CoV-2 infection, which was confirmed by nucleocapsid antibody tests that came back negative both before and after vaccination. Roughly 2 million PBMC per well were cultured in IMDM with around 5% human AB serum, 8.5 to 10 IU/ml IL-2 and gentamicin, plus 10 ug/ml peptides. On days 3 and 7, half of the culture medium was replaced with fresh IL-2-containing medium. Unless otherwise noted, each peptide stimulation condition was cultured in triplicate wells. PBMC were separated from whole blood using Ficoll-Paque Plus gradient centrifugation and were then either cryopreserved at -140C or used fresh. The overlapping peptide pools covered the spike proteins of SARS-CoV-2 and of the common cold coronaviruses HCoV-NL63, HCoV-OC43 and HCoV-229E. Genomic DNA was extracted from cultured CD4+ T cells with the QIAamp micro DNA kit.

General study outcomes and caveats: Marked clonal contraction was observed in both infection-induced and vaccine-induced clones at late post-vaccination timepoints, consistent with waning T cell responses. The study was limited by a small number of convalescent patients, and early post-infection timepoints were lacking. In healthy vaccine recipients, vaccine-induced clones were almost all SARS-CoV-2 mono-reactive, with only 1 of 255 being cross-reactive with common cold coronaviruses.

This clone was picked up one time. There is no known antigen for this receptor. Per-base quality was not reported, and no clone a single base away is much larger than it. Libraries were constructed by the immunoSEQ multiplex PCR assay. DNA from the CD4+ T cells that had been cultured and isolated underwent TCR beta CDR3 sequencing. The original pipeline was this. The analysis removed non-productive TCR sequences, trimmed reads to the CDR3 region, and retained only CDR3s that were 7 or more amino acids long. Antigen-specific clonotypes were identified with the MANAFEST web app by comparing expansion in peptide wells against reference cultures. To be called positive, a clone needed expansion at FDR<0.05 compared with the reference and with all other wells, an odds ratio greater than 5, and a frequency greater than 0.1% in two replicate wells. A clonotype was defined as cross-reactive if the clonotype was significantly expanded both in SARS-CoV-2 spike wells and in at least one common cold coronavirus spike condition. Levenshtein distance calculated with the stringdist R package was used to assess CDR3 similarity, and unrooted trees were constructed with ape in R 3.6.1. The table comes from immuneACCESS by way of TCRdb, which keeps in-frame sequences with V and J called. Part of the clones is missing from these tables; in studies checked, under half for an unresolved V gene and the rest for unknown reasons. The D gene and trimming were derived from the DNA, and the V and J assignments and clone size from that table. Present in this sample are 20,000 to 25,000 clones, over 55% of which were seen just once. The ten largest clones capture around 13% of the sample.

Source: CD4+ T cells from PBMCs cultured with HCoV-OC43 spike peptides, taken before COVID-19 vaccination. The cell subset or site tag for this specimen amounts to: HCoV-OC43 spike overlapping peptide pool stimulation. This sequence originates from a human donor who received a COVID-19 vaccine.

The bases read TGTGCCAGCAGCGTAGCCGACAGCCGCGTCGATGAGCAGTTCTTC. It encodes CASSVADSRVDEQFF. The V and J segments used are TRBV9 and TRBJ2-1; the D segment could be TRBD1, given 5 matching bases. The CDR3 numbers 15 residues from cysteine through phenylalanine. The retained sequence is limited to the CDR3, 45 bases, with the frame set at the first base. V drops 0 bases and J drops 8 bases, leaving 15 bases in between. CDR1 and CDR2 were assigned from the germline V gene as SGDLS and YYNGEE.